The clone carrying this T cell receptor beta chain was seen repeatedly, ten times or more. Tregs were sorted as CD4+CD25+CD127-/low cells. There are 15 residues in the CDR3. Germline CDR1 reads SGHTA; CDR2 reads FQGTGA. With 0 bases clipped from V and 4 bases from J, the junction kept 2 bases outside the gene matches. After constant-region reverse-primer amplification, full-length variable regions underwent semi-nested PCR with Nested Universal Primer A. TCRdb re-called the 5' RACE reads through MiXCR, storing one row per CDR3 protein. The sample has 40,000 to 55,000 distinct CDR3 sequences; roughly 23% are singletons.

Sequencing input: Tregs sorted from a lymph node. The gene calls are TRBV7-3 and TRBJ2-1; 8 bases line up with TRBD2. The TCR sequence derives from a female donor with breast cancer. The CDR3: CASSLTLAGYNEQFF. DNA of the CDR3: TGTGCCAGCAGCTTAACTCTAGCGGGTTACAATGAGCAGTTCTTC.